The source of this T cell receptor (beta chain) is a study of OX40 agonist ivuxolimab in advanced cancers. About the research overall: Ivuxolimab, which is an agonistic anti-OX40 (CD134) antibody, was administered to the patients. Patients in dose escalation had liver, melanoma, kidney or head and neck cancers. Three patients, one with hepatocellular carcinoma and two with cutaneous melanoma, responded partially.

Some clones are missing from TCRdb's copy, which holds only in-frame ones; the method was immunoSEQ multiplex PCR. The table has tens of thousands of clones, 88% seen once. This TCR was sampled from an adult with an advanced solid tumor such as melanoma, head and neck, liver or kidney cancer. The starting material was CD4+ or CD8+ T cells sorted from blood, obtained in a trial of the OX40 agonist ivuxolimab.

The CDR3 nucleotides are TGCGCCAGCAGCTTAGGGGCAGCGAATGAGCAGTTCTTC. This codes for CASSLGAANEQFF. The rearrangement links TRBV5-1 to TRBJ2-1, with a tentative D call TRBD1 (5 bases). Trimming pared 2 bases from V and 7 bases from J, leaving 10 bases between. The germline V gene encodes CDR1 SGHRS and CDR2 YFSETQ. The CDR3 runs to 13 residues.